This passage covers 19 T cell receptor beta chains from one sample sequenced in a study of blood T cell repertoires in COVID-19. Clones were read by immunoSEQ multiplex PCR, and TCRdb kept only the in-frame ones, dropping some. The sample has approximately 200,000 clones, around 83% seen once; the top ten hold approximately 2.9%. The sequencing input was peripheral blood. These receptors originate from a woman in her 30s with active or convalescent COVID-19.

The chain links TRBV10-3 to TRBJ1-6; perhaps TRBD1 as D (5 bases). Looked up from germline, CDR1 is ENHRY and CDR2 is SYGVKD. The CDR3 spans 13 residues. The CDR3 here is CAGRAELNSPLHF. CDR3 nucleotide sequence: TGTGCTGGCAGGGCAGAATTAAATTCACCCCTCCACTTT.

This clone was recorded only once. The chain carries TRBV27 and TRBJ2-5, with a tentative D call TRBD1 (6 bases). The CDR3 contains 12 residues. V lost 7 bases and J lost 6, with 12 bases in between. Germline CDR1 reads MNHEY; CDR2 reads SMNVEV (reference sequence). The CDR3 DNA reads TGTGCCAGCATAGGCAGGGGAAAGACCCAGTACTTC. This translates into CASIGRGKTQYF.

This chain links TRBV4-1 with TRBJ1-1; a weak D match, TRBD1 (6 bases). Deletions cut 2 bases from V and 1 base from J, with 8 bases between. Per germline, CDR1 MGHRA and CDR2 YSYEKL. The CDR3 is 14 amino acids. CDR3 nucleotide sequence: TGCGCCAGCAGCCAATCGACAGGGAACACTGAAGCTTTCTTT. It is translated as CASSQSTGNTEAFF.

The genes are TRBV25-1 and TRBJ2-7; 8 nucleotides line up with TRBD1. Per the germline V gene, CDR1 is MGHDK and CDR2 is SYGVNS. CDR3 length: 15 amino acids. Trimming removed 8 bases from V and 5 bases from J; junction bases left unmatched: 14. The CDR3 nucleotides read TGTGCCAGCGCAATTTCCGTGACAGGGGCGCACGAGCAGTACTTC. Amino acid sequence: CASAISVTGAHEQYF.

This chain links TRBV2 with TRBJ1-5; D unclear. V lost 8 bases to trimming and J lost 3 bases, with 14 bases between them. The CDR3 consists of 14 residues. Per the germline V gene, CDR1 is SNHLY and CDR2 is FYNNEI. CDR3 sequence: CASQNEASNQPQHF. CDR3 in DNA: TGTGCCAGCCAAAACGAGGCATCCAATCAGCCCCAGCATTTT.

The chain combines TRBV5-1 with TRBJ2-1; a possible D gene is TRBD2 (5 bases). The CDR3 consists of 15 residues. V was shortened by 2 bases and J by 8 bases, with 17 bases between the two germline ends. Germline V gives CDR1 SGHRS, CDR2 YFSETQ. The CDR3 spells CASSLTSSRWDEQFF. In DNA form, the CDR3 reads TGCGCCAGCAGCTTAACTAGTTCGCGTTGGGATGAGCAGTTCTTC. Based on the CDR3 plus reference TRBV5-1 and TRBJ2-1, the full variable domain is KAGVTQTPRYLIKTRGQQVTLSCSPISGHRSVSWYQQTPGQGLQFLFEYFSETQRNKGNFPGRFSGRQFSNSRSEMNVSTLELGDSALYLCASSLTSSRWDEQFFGPGTRLTVL.

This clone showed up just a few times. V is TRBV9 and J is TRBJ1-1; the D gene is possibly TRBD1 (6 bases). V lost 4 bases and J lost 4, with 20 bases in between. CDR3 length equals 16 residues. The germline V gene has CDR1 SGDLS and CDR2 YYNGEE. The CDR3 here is CASSIPLQGEITEAFF. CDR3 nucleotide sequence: TGTGCCAGCAGCATCCCCCTACAGGGCGAGATCACTGAAGCTTTCTTT.

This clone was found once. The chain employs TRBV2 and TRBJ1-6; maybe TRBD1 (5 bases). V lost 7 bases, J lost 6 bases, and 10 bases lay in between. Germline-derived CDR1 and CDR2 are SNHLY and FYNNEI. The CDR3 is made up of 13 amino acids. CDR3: CASKRDGNSPLHF. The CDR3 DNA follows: TGTGCCAGCAAGCGGGACGGTAATTCACCCCTCCACTTT. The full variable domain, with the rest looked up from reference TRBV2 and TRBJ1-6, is EPEVTQTPSHQVTQMGQEVILRCVPISNHLYFYWYRQILGQKVEFLVSFYNNEISEKSEIFDDQFSVERPDGSNFTLKIRSTKLEDSAMYFCASKRDGNSPLHFGNGTRLTVT.

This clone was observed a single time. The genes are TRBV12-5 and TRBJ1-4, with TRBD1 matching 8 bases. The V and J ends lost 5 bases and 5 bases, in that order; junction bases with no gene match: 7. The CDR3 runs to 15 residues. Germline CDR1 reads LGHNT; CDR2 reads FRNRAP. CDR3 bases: TGTGCTAGTGGTCCAGGACAGGGACAAAATGAAAAACTGTTTTTT. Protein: CASGPGQGQNEKLFF. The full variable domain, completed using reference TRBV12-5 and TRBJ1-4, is DARVTQTPRHKVTEMGQEVTMRCQPILGHNTVFWYRQTMMQGLELLAYFRNRAPLDDSGMPKDRFSAEMPDATLATLKIQPSEPRDSAVYFCASGPGQGQNEKLFFGSGTQLSVL.

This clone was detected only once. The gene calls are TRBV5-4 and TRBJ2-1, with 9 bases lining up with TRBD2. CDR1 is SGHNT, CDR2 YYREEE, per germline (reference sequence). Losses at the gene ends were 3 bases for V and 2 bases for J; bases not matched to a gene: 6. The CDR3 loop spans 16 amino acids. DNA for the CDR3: TGTGCCAGCAGCTCTATAGCGGGAGAGGCCTACAATGAGCAGTTCTTC. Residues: CASSSIAGEAYNEQFF.

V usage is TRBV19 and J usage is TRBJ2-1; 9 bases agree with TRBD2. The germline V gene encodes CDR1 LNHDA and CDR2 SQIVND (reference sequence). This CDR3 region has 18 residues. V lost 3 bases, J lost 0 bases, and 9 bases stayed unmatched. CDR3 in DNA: TGTGCCAGTAGTATTGGTAGCGGGGGCCCTTACTCCTACAATGAGCAGTTCTTC. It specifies CASSIGSGGPYSYNEQFF.

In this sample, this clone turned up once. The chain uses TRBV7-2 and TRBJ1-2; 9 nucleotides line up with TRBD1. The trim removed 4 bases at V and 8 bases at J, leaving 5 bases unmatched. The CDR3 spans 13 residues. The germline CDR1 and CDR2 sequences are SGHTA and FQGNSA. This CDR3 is CASSSGQGNGYTF. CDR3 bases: TGTGCCAGCAGCTCGGGACAGGGAAACGGCTACACCTTC.

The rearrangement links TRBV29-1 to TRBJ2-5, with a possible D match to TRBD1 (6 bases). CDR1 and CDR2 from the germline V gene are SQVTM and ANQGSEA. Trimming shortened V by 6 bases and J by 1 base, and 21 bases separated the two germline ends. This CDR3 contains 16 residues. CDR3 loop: CSVATSDSVLQETQYF. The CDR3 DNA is TGCAGCGTCGCTACTTCGGACAGTGTACTCCAAGAGACCCAGTACTTC.

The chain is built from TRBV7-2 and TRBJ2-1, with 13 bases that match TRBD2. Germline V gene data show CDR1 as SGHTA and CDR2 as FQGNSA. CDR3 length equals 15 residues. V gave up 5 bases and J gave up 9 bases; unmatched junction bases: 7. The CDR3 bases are TGTGCCAGCAGCACCACTAGCGGGAGGGCCTTTGAGCAGTTCTTC. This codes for CASSTTSGRAFEQFF.

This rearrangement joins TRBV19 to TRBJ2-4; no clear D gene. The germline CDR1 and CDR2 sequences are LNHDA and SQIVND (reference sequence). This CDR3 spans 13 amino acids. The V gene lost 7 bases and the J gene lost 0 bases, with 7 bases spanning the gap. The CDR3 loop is CASNGLAKNIQYF. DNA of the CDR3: TGTGCCAGTAATGGGCTAGCCAAAAACATTCAGTACTTC.

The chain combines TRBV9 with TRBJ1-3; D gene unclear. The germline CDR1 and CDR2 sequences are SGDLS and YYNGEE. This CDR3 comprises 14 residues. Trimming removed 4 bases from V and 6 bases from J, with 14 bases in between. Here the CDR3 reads CASSPPGSQNTIYF. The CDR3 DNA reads TGTGCCAGCAGCCCCCCCGGTTCCCAAAACACCATATATTTT. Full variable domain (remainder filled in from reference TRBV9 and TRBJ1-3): DSGVTQTPKHLITATGQRVTLRCSPRSGDLSVYWYQQSLDQGLQFLIQYYNGEERAKGNILERFSAQQFPDLHSELNLSSLELGDSALYFCASSPPGSQNTIYFGEGSWLTVV.

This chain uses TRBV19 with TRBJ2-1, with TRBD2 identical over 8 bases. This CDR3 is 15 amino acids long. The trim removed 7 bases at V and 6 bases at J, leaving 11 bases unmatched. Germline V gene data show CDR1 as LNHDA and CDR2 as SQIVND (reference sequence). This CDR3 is CASKYSAGGANEQFF. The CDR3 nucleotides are TGTGCCAGTAAATACTCGGCGGGGGGTGCCAATGAGCAGTTCTTC.

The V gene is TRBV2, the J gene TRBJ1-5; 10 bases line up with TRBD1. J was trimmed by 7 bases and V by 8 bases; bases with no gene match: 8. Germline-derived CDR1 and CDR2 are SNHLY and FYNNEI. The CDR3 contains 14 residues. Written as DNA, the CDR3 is TGTGCCAGCTCAGGACAGGGGGGAGGCCAGCCCCAGCATTTT. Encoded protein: CASSGQGGGQPQHF.

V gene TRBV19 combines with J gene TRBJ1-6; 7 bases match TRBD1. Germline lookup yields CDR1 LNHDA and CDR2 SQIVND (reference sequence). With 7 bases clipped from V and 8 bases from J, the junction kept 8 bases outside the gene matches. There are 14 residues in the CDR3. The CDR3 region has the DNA TGTGCCAGTACCAAGGGACAGACCGATTCACCCCTCCACTTT. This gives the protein CASTKGQTDSPLHF.